This TCR beta chain came from a study of T cell changes during pregnancy in multiple sclerosis. The method was immunoSEQ multiplex PCR; TCRdb's version includes in-frame clones alone and lacks a portion of them. Of about 46,000 clones in the sample, about 91% were seen once. In germline, CDR1 is MNHNS, CDR2 SASEGT. This CDR3 contains 13 residues. After removal of 8 bases from V and 2 bases from J, the junction contained 4 bases not matched to a gene. This receptor was taken from a female donor with multiple sclerosis, enrolled in a pregnancy study. Sequenced material: CD8+ T cells from peripheral blood mononuclear cells, taken after pregnancy. The chain joins TRBV6-1 to TRBJ1-1; 8 bases line up with TRBD1. The CDR3 bases are TGTGCCAGCCTACAGGGGGTTAACACTGAAGCTTTCTTT. Translation: CASLQGVNTEAFF.